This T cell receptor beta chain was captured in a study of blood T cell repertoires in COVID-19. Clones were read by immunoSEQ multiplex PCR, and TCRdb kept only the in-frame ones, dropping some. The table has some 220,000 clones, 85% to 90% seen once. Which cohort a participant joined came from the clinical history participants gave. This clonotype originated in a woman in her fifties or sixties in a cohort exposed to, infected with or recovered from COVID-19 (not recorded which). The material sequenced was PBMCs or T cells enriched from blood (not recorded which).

The DNA of the CDR3 is TGTGCCAGCGCCCTCGGCGGAAGGAGCTCCTATAATTCACCCCTCCACTTT. Its protein product is CASALGGRSSYNSPLHF. J is TRBJ1-6 and V is TRBV5-4, with D uncertain. Trimming took off 7 bases at V and 0 bases at J, with 17 bases between the two ends. The CDR3 has 17 amino acids. Germline CDR1 SGHNT, CDR2 YYREEE (reference sequence). The full variable domain, completed using reference TRBV5-4 and TRBJ1-6, is ETGVTQSPTHLIKTRGQQVTLRCSSQSGHNTVSWYQQALGQGPQFIFQYYREEENGRGNFPPRFSGLQFPNYSSELNVNALELDDSALYLCASALGGRSSYNSPLHFGNGTRLTVT.